The 28 T cell receptor beta chains presented below share a single source sample, sequenced in a study of CD8+CD57+ T cells in acquired aplastic anemia. Patients included in sequencing had previously demonstrated CD8+CD57+ cell expansion by flow cytometry. Researchers used genomic DNA as the template to profile TCR beta VDJ and CDR3. From the reads, TCRdb called clonotypes with MiXCR, one entry per CDR3 protein. The table includes some 170,000 distinct CDR3 sequences, 40% to 55% detected once. Sequences were obtained from sorted CD4+, CD8+, or CD8+CD57+ T cells (not recorded which) from PBMCs. The origin of the receptors is a human donor with aplastic anemia.

At least ten counts were recorded for this clonotype. The genes are TRBV7-2 and TRBJ1-2, with a tentative D call TRBD1 (5 bases). The V gene lost 6 bases and the J gene lost 6 bases, with 17 bases spanning the gap. The germline V gene has CDR1 SGHTA and CDR2 FQGNSA. The CDR3 length is 14 residues. The CDR3 reads CASSPQGDGNGYTF. The CDR3 DNA is TGTGCCAGCAGTCCCCAGGGCGATGGAAATGGCTACACCTTC.

For this clonotype: The junction shows a germline mismatch at one end, possibly a read error. The rearrangement links TRBV25-1 to TRBJ2-7, with 10 bases matching TRBD1. The germline V gene encodes CDR1 MGHDK and CDR2 SYGVNS. This CDR3 contains 15 residues. The CDR3 sequence is CSALLRDRGYGEQYF. The CDR3 DNA reads TGCAGTGCTCTTTTAAGGGACAGGGGATATGGCGAGCAGTACTTC.

The sample holds many counts of this clonotype. V is TRBV29-1 and J is TRBJ2-7; 8 bases match TRBD2. This CDR3 has 14 amino acids. V gave up 4 bases and J gave up 2 bases; unmatched junction bases: 7. From germline, CDR1 is SQVTM and CDR2 ANQGSEA. The CDR3 loop reads CSVAGGDGTYEQYF. The CDR3, as DNA: TGCAGCGTTGCGGGGGGGGACGGTACCTACGAGCAGTACTTC.

This clonotype was detected once. The chain is built from TRBV29-1 and TRBJ1-1, with 7 positions matching TRBD1. Trimming removed 7 bases from V and 0 bases from J; junction bases left unmatched: 8. Germline V gene data show CDR1 as SQVTM and CDR2 as ANQGSEA. This CDR3 is 14 amino acids long. The CDR3 protein is CSASNRGMNTEAFF. CDR3 DNA sequence: TGCAGCGCCTCGAACAGGGGAATGAACACTGAAGCTTTCTTT.

This clonotype appeared many times. The chain has TRBV7-8 and TRBJ1-5; no clear D. CDR1 and CDR2 from the germline V gene are SGHVS and FQNEAQ. Trimming cost V 1 base and J 6 bases, with 7 bases left between them. This CDR3 comprises 13 residues. In DNA, the CDR3 is TGTGCCAGCAGCTTAGATCGGGGTCAGCCCCAGCATTTT. Amino acids: CASSLDRGQPQHF. The whole variable domain, remainder taken from reference TRBV7-8 and TRBJ1-5, is GAGVSQSPRYKVAKRGQDVALRCDPISGHVSLFWYQQALGQGPEFLTYFQNEAQLDKSGLPSDRFFAERPEGSVSTLKIQRTQQEDSAVYLCASSLDRGQPQHFGDGTRLSIL.

With regard to this clonotype: One end of the junction varies from germline; a read error may be responsible. The genes are TRBV9 and TRBJ2-3; D may be TRBD2 (5 bases). The CDR3 runs 17 residues. Germline CDR1 and CDR2: SGDLS and YYNGEE. The CDR3 protein is CASSVAVGVVSPDTQYF. CDR3 bases: TGTGCCAGCAGCGTAGCTGTGGGAGTCGTGAGTCCAGATACACAGTATTTT.

This clonotype has a count of ten or more. The chain combines TRBV11-1 with TRBJ2-1; a possible D gene is TRBD2 (6 bases). Deletions cut 6 bases from V and 2 bases from J, with 23 bases between. Looked up from germline, CDR1 is SGHAT and CDR2 is FQDESV (reference sequence). The CDR3 is 18 residues long. The CDR3 here is CASSTDYGAGTAYNEQFF. The CDR3 bases are TGTGCCAGCAGTACCGACTACGGCGCGGGGACCGCCTACAATGAGCAGTTCTTC. The full variable domain, in which reference TRBV11-1 and TRBJ2-1 provide the parts outside the CDR3, is EAEVAQSPRYKITEKSQAVAFWCDPISGHATLYWYRQILGQGPELLVQFQDESVVDDSQLPKDRFSAERLKGVDSTLKIQPAELGDSAMYLCASSTDYGAGTAYNEQFFGPGTRLTVL.

This clonotype was recorded at least ten times. The V gene is TRBV20-1, the J gene TRBJ1-5; the D is unclear. V dropped 1 base and J dropped 5 bases, with 15 bases sitting between them. CDR3 length equals 15 residues. Germline V gene data show CDR1 as DFQATT and CDR2 as SNEGSKA (reference sequence). The CDR3 region is CSARVRSGRYQPQHF. The CDR3 DNA is TGCAGTGCTAGAGTTAGATCGGGCCGATATCAGCCCCAGCATTTT.

Ten or more counts support this clonotype. CDR3 in DNA: TGTGCCAGCAGTTTCAGCCCCGGAATGAACACTGAAGCTTTCTTT. It encodes CASSFSPGMNTEAFF. The J gene is TRBJ1-1, the V gene TRBV12-3 or TRBV12-4; D remains ambiguous. Trimming removed 3 bases from V and 0 bases from J, with 11 bases in between. CDR3 length: 15 amino acids.

J is TRBJ2-3 and V is TRBV19; D not certain. V lost 3 bases and J 4 bases, leaving 5 bases between the germline ends. The CDR3 extends over 12 amino acids. Germline V CDR1 and CDR2: LNHDA, SQIVND (reference sequence). This CDR3 reads CASSMGPDTQYF. Here the CDR3 DNA reads TGTGCCAGTAGTATGGGTCCAGATACGCAGTATTTT. Drawing the rest from reference TRBV19 and TRBJ2-3, the complete variable domain is DGGITQSPKYLFRKEGQNVTLSCEQNLNHDAMYWYRQDPGQGLRLIYYSQIVNDFQKGDIAEGYSVSREKKESFPLTVTSAQKNPTAFYLCASSMGPDTQYFGPGTRLTVL.

This sequence joins TRBV5-1 and TRBJ1-3; TRBD1 is a possible D gene (5 bases). Looked up from germline, CDR1 is SGHRS and CDR2 is YFSETQ. The CDR3 totals 16 residues. Trimming stripped 4 bases from V and 2 bases from J, with 16 bases between. CDR3 in amino acids: CASSSTSRAAGNTIYF. The CDR3 nucleotides read TGCGCCAGCAGCAGCACAAGCAGGGCGGCTGGAAACACCATATATTTT.

The gene calls are TRBV19 and TRBJ2-3; 7 nucleotides line up with TRBD1. Germline values: CDR1 LNHDA, CDR2 SQIVND (reference sequence). The V segment lost 9 bases and the J segment 2 bases; nucleotides outside the gene matches: 8. The length of the CDR3 is 14 residues. CDR3: CASSRGFDTDTQYF. In nucleotides, the CDR3 is TGTGCCAGCAGCAGGGGGTTTGACACAGATACGCAGTATTTT.

This clonotype was counted ten times or more. V is TRBV5-1 and J is TRBJ2-7; 9 bases line up with TRBD1. The CDR3 consists of 17 residues. In germline, CDR1 is SGHRS, CDR2 YFSETQ. Losses at the gene ends were 0 bases for V and 1 base for J; bases not matched to a gene: 8. CDR3 in amino acids: CASSLGPGTGISYEQYF. CDR3 DNA: TGCGCCAGCAGCTTGGGCCCCGGGACAGGGATTTCCTACGAGCAGTACTTC. Based on the CDR3 plus reference TRBV5-1 and TRBJ2-7, the full variable domain is KAGVTQTPRYLIKTRGQQVTLSCSPISGHRSVSWYQQTPGQGLQFLFEYFSETQRNKGNFPGRFSGRQFSNSRSEMNVSTLELGDSALYLCASSLGPGTGISYEQYFGPGTRLTVT.

The chain recombines TRBV18 with TRBJ2-1, with D perhaps TRBD2 (5 bases). Per germline, CDR1 KGHSH and CDR2 LQKENI. V lost 0 bases and J lost 3, with 6 bases in between. The CDR3 sequence is 14 residues long. For the CDR3, the DNA is TGTGCCAGCTCACCACCGGGGAGCTACAATGAGCAGTTCTTC. Translation gives CASSPPGSYNEQFF.

The gene calls are TRBV19 and TRBJ1-3; D is undetermined. The germline V and J ends were trimmed by 5 bases and 0 bases, with 8 bases remaining between them. Germline assignment: CDR1 LNHDA and CDR2 SQIVND (reference sequence). There are 14 residues in the CDR3. The CDR3 region is CASSSRLSGNTIYF. The CDR3 DNA is TGTGCCAGTAGTTCCAGGCTCTCTGGAAACACCATATATTTT.

The chain employs TRBV20-1 and TRBJ2-7; no definite D call. The CDR3 consists of 13 residues. Germline assignment: CDR1 DFQATT and CDR2 SNEGSKA (reference sequence). With 3 bases removed from V and 5 bases from J, the gap between germline ends came to 14 bases. The CDR3 loop is CSASPIPRDEQYF. The CDR3 DNA reads TGCAGTGCTAGCCCTATTCCTAGAGACGAGCAGTACTTC.

Many counts were recorded for this clonotype. The chain links TRBV6-1 to TRBJ2-7; perhaps TRBD2 as D (5 bases). V was pared by 2 bases and J by 7 bases, with 9 bases between. This CDR3 is built from 12 residues. Germline CDR1 reads MNHNS; CDR2 reads SASEGT. The CDR3 DNA sequence: TGTGCCAGCAGTGAACGGGGAAGGGAGCAGTACTTC. Translation: CASSERGREQYF.

The rearrangement joins TRBV10-3 to TRBJ2-3, with D perhaps TRBD1 or TRBD2 (5 bases each). The CDR3 is 17 amino acids. V was shortened by 3 bases and J by 2 bases, with 18 bases between the two germline ends. Germline V CDR1 and CDR2: ENHRY, SYGVKD. As DNA, the CDR3 is TGTGCCATCAGTGACTCGGGGACCCGAGGCGCCACAGATACGCAGTATTTT. Protein: CAISDSGTRGATDTQYF.

The V and J genes are TRBV6-5 and TRBJ1-3; no clear D gene. Trimming pared 0 bases from V and 5 bases from J, leaving 11 bases between. CDR1 is MNHEY, CDR2 SVGAGI, per germline. The CDR3 runs to 15 residues. The CDR3 loop is CASSYSTGNRNTIYF. The CDR3 DNA sequence: TGTGCCAGCAGTTACTCGACGGGTAACAGAAACACCATATATTTT.

The chain uses TRBV7-2 and TRBJ1-2; TRBD1 aligns across 7 bases. The germline CDR1 and CDR2 sequences are SGHTA and FQGNSA. J gave up 6 bases and V 2 bases, and 3 bases lay outside the gene matches. The CDR3 has 13 amino acids. The CDR3 DNA reads TGTGCCAGCAGCTTAAGACAGGGCAATGGCTACACCTTC. Translation gives CASSLRQGNGYTF.

This clonotype was found many times. V and J are TRBV20-1 and TRBJ1-3; D is undetermined. The germline V and J ends were trimmed by 4 bases and 0 bases, with 7 bases remaining between them. The CDR3 consists of 13 residues. Germline CDR1 reads DFQATT; CDR2 reads SNEGSKA (reference sequence). The CDR3 sequence is CSAKVPSGNTIYF. CDR3 DNA sequence: TGCAGTGCTAAAGTTCCCTCTGGAAACACCATATATTTT.

This clonotype was recorded only once. The V call is TRBV20-1, the J call TRBJ2-7; 8 bases are shared with TRBD1. Germline CDR1 reads DFQATT; CDR2 reads SNEGSKA (reference sequence). The CDR3 spans 13 residues. V gave up 2 bases and J gave up 2 bases; unmatched junction bases: 2. CDR3 loop: CSARPGQAYEQYF. In nucleotides, the CDR3 is TGCAGTGCTAGACCGGGACAGGCCTACGAGCAGTACTTC.

The V gene is TRBV10-3, the J gene TRBJ1-4; possibly TRBD1 for D (6 bases). The germline V gene has CDR1 ENHRY and CDR2 SYGVKD. V was pared by 6 bases and J by 6 bases, with 14 bases between. The CDR3 loop spans 14 amino acids. The CDR3 bases are TGTGCCATCAGAAAGACCAGGACAGATGAAAAACTGTTTTTT. Encoded protein: CAIRKTRTDEKLFF.

The gene calls are TRBV20-1 and TRBJ2-7; 11 positions agree with TRBD2. The CDR3 loop spans 15 amino acids. The J segment lost 4 bases and the V segment lost 3 bases, leaving 8 bases of the junction unmatched. Germline V gene sequence: CDR1 DFQATT, CDR2 SNEGSKA (reference sequence). DNA of the CDR3: TGCAGTGCTAGGGGTAGCGGGGGGGGTCCGTACGAGCAGTACTTC. Translated: CSARGSGGGPYEQYF.

This clonotype was counted only a few times. This chain connects TRBV7-2 to TRBJ2-7; TRBD1 matches at 7 bases. The CDR3 is 12 residues long. Unmatched junction bases numbered 3, after V lost 5 bases and J lost 5 bases. Germline CDR1 is SGHTA and CDR2 is FQGNSA. CDR3 residues: CASSPDRDEQYF. The CDR3 DNA reads as TGTGCCAGCAGCCCTGACAGGGACGAGCAGTACTTC.

V usage is TRBV10-3 and J usage is TRBJ2-2, with a possible D match to TRBD2 (6 bases). The V and J ends lost 6 bases and 7 bases respectively, with 12 bases between them. This CDR3 is 13 amino acids long. CDR1 and CDR2 (germline): ENHRY, SYGVKD. The CDR3 spells CAISRLVGGELFF. CDR3 nucleotides: TGTGCCATCAGCCGACTAGTTGGCGGGGAGCTGTTTTTT.

About this clonotype: Germline and junction disagree at one end, which may indicate a read error. The chain carries TRBV29-1 and TRBJ2-7; a possible D gene is TRBD2 (7 bases). From germline, CDR1 is SQVTM and CDR2 ANQGSEA. This CDR3 comprises 13 residues. CDR3 nucleotide sequence: TGCAGCGTCCGGGACACTTTGGGGGGGGAGCAGCACTTC. This translates into CSVRDTLGGEQHF.

The chain is built from TRBV2 and TRBJ1-2, with TRBD1 identical over 7 bases. J lost 4 bases, V lost 5 bases, and 16 bases had no gene match. This CDR3 region has 17 residues. CDR1 and CDR2 (germline): SNHLY, FYNNEI. CDR3 in amino acids: CASSRPGQSTPGYGYTF. CDR3 sequence (DNA): TGTGCCAGCAGTCGACCGGGACAGAGTACCCCGGGCTATGGCTACACCTTC.